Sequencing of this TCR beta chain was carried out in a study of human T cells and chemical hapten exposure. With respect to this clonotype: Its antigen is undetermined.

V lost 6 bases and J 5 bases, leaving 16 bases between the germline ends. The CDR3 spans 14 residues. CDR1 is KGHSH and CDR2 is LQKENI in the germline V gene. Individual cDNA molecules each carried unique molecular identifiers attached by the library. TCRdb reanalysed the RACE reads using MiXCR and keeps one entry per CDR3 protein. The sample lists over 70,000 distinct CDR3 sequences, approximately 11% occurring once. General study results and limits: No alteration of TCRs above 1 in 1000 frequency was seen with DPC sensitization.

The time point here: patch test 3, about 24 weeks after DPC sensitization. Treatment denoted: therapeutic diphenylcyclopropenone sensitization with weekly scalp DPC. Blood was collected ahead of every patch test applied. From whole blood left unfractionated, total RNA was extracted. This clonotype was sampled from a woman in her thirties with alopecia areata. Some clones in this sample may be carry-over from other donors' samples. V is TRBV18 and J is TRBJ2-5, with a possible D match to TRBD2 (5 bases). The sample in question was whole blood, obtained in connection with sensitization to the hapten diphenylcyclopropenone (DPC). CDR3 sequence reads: CASSRSPGGETQYF. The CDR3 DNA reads TGTGCCAGCTCCCGGTCCCCGGGCGGGGAGACCCAGTACTTC.